These T cell receptor beta chains were read from a single sample in a study of post-analysis software for immune sequencing data. TCRdb redid the calling of the PCR reads with MiXCR, one entry per CDR3 protein. The sample contains about 810,000 distinct CDR3 sequences, roughly 50% of which appear only once. Sequencing input: blood. The receptors here all came from a girl aged 10-17 years with multiple sclerosis. The CDR3 runs from the conserved cysteine through the conserved F or W. Clone size, where shown, is once, few, many, or a class for clones that have expanded.

V: TRBV5-1
size: NA
J: TRBJ2-6
CDR3: CASSLLAGGTTGANVLTF

V: TRBV6-2/TRBV6-3
size: NA
J: TRBJ2-4
CDR3: CASSYMGFRYF

V: TRBV6-2/TRBV6-3
size: NA
J: TRBJ1-1
CDR3: CASNPGLPTEAFF

V: TRBV28
size: NA
J: TRBJ2-3
CDR3: CASLTGGPPDTQYF

V: TRBV11-2
size: NA
J: TRBJ1-2
CDR3: CASSLTTGGHYGYTF

V: TRBV3-1
size: NA
J: TRBJ2-1
CDR3: CASSKGEGIENEQFF

V: TRBV3-1
size: NA
J: TRBJ1-4
CDR3: CASSFRANEKLFF

V: TRBV7-2
size: NA
J: TRBJ2-7
CDR3: CASTQRESSGRGEQYF

V: TRBV10-3
size: NA
J: TRBJ2-7
CDR3: CAISDQGMNEQYF

V: TRBV29-1
size: few
J: TRBJ2-1
CDR3: CSVGDRANEQFF

V: TRBV29-1
size: NA
J: TRBJ1-1
CDR3: CSVQGINTEAFF

V: TRBV5-1
size: few
J: TRBJ1-1
CDR3: CASSPDRGRETEAFF

V: TRBV20-1
size: NA
J: TRBJ2-7
CDR3: CSARAPAGRNYEQYF

V: TRBV7-9
size: NA
J: TRBJ2-1
CDR3: CASSFKGPGQGISYNEQFF

V: TRBV6-6
size: NA
J: TRBJ2-7
CDR3: CASSYPGPASSYEQYF

V: TRBV7-8
size: NA
J: TRBJ2-3
CDR3: CASSLQGATQDF

V: TRBV5-1
size: NA
J: TRBJ2-7
CDR3: CASSRATGRDFPYEQYF

V: TRBV12-3/TRBV12-4
size: NA
J: NA
CDR3: CASSFSIRFLAGGRFHEQYF

V: TRBV14
size: NA
J: TRBJ2-1
CDR3: CASSRVRGYEQFF

V: TRBV20-1
size: NA
J: TRBJ2-3
CDR3: CSAEGLAGLSDTQYF

V: TRBV3-1
size: NA
J: NA
CDR3: CASTHSGSRYEQYF

V: TRBV6-4
size: few
J: TRBJ2-5
CDR3: CASSEQPSGGFQETQYF

V: TRBV5-1
size: NA
J: TRBJ2-1
CDR3: CASSYDPAFVGRPNNEQFF

V: TRBV20-1
size: NA
J: TRBJ2-3
CDR3: CSARIRQGAPDTQYF

V: TRBV5-1
size: NA
J: NA
CDR3: CASSYPGRGTETQYF

V: TRBV12-3/TRBV12-4
size: NA
J: TRBJ1-2
CDR3: CASSLTQGGTNYGYTF

V: TRBV20-1
size: NA
J: TRBJ1-5
CDR3: CSAPRDRGYNQPQHF

V: TRBV10-3
size: NA
J: TRBJ2-7
CDR3: CAIRRTSGITSYEQYF

V: TRBV29-1
size: few
J: TRBJ2-7
CDR3: CSVTQGYYEQYF

V: TRBV5-1
size: NA
J: TRBJ2-3
CDR3: CASSLQPIAYTDTQYF

V: TRBV7-6
size: NA
J: TRBJ2-1
CDR3: CASSLGGTSGRREQFF

V: TRBV5-1
size: few
J: TRBJ2-5
CDR3: CASSLGPGGTGDKQYF